This entry concerns a single TCR beta chain. As yet, its antigen is unknown. It was with 60 Vbeta and 13 Jbeta primers that the PCR ran. Using immunoSEQ multiplex PCR, the repertoire was profiled, and TCRdb retains in-frame clones only, with some absent. The sample holds some 200,000 clones, roughly 73% seen once. This sample is drawn from a study of cytomegalovirus exposure and HLA in healthy donors. Study results and limitations: Productive status was seen about 90% or about 30% of the time for most TCR beta V segments in an earlier analysis. V- and J-gene trimming of TCR beta was linked (in a later analysis) to a missense DCLRE1C variant. Presence/absence analysis assumed near-uniform sequencing depth across donors. The authors reported that TCR beta sequences could predict HLA-A and HLA-B alleles. These predictions were accurate for most subjects in the first cohort.

Trimming removed 0 bases from V and 7 bases from J; junction bases left unmatched: 1. Germline CDR1 and CDR2: SGHVS and FQNEAQ. The CDR3 has 13 residues. The chain links TRBV7-8 to TRBJ1-1; TRBD1 agrees at 8 bases. Input material: PBMCs. The clonotype was recovered from a woman in her 30s in good health and CMV-seronegative. The chain's CDR3 is CASSLAGTGEAFF. The DNA for the CDR3 is TGTGCCAGCAGCTTAGCGGGGACAGGTGAAGCTTTCTTT.